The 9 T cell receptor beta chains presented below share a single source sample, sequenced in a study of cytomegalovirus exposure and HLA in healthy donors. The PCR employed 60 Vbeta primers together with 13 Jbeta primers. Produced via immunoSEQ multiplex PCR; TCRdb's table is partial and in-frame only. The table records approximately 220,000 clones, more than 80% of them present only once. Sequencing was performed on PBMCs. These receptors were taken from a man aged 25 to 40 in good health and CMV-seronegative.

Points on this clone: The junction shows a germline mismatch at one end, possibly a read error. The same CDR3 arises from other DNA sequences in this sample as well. The CDR3 spells CASRTGDHQPQHF. Written as DNA, the CDR3 is TGTGCCAGCAGGACAGGGGACCATCAGCCCCAACATTTT. The chain is built from TRBV6-1 and TRBJ1-5, with TRBD1 matching 8 bases. CDR1 and CDR2 from the germline V gene are MNHNS and SASEGT. CDR3 length equals 13 residues.

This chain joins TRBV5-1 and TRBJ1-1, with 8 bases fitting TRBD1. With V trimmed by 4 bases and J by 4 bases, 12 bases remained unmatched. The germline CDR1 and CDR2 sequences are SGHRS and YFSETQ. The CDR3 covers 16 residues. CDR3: CASSRGTGGRSTEAFF. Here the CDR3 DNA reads TGCGCCAGCAGCCGCGGGACAGGAGGGAGGTCCACTGAAGCTTTCTTT.

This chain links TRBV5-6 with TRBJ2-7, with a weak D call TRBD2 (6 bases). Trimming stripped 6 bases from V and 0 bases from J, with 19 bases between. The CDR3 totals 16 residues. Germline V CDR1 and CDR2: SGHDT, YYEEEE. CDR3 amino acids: CASTLLRDSSSYEQYF. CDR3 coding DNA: TGTGCCAGCACCCTACTCCGGGACTCGAGCTCCTACGAGCAGTACTTC.

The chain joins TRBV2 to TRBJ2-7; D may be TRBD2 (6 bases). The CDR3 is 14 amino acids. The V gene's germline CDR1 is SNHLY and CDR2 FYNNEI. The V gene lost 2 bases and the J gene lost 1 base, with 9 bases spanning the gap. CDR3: CASSENGGSYEQYF. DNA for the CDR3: TGTGCCAGCAGTGAAAATGGAGGGTCCTACGAGCAGTACTTC.

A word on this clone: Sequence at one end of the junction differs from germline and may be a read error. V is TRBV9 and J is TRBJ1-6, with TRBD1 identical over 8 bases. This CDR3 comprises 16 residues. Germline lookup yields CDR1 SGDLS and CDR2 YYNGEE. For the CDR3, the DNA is TGTGCCAGCGGCGTCGGACAGGGCTCACAATTTTCACCCCTCCACTTT. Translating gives CASGVGQGSQFSPLHF.

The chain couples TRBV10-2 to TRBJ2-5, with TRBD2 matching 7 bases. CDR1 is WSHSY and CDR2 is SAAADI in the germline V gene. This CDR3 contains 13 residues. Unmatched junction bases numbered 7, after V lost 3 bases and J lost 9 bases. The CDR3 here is CASSETSGGAQYF. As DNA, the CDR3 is TGCGCCAGCAGTGAAACTAGTGGGGGGGCCCAGTACTTC.

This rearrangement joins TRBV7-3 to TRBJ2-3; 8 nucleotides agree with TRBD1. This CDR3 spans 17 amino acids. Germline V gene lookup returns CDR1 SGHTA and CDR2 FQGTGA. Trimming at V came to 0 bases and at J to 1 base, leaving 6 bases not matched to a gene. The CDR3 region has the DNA TGTGCCAGCAGCTTAACTCATGGACAGGGTGGCACAGATACGCAGTATTTT. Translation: CASSLTHGQGGTDTQYF. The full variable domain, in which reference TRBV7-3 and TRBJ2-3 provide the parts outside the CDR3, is GAGVSQTPSNKVTEKGKYVELRCDPISGHTALYWYRQSLGQGPEFLIYFQGTGAADDSGLPNDRFFAVRPEGSVSTLKIQRTERGDSAVYLCASSLTHGQGGTDTQYFGPGTRLTVL.

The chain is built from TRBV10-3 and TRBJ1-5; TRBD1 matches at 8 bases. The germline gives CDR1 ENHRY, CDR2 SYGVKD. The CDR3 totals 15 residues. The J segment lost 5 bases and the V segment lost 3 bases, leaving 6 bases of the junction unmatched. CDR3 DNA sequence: TGTGCCATCAGTGAAGGGACAGGCAGCCATCAGCCCCAGCATTTT. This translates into CAISEGTGSHQPQHF.

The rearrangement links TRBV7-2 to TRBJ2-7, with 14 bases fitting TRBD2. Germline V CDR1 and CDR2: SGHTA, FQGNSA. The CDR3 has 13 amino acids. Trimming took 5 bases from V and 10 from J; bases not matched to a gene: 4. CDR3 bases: TGTGCCAGCAGCGGGGGACTAGCGGGGGTTCAGTACTTC. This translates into CASSGGLAGVQYF.